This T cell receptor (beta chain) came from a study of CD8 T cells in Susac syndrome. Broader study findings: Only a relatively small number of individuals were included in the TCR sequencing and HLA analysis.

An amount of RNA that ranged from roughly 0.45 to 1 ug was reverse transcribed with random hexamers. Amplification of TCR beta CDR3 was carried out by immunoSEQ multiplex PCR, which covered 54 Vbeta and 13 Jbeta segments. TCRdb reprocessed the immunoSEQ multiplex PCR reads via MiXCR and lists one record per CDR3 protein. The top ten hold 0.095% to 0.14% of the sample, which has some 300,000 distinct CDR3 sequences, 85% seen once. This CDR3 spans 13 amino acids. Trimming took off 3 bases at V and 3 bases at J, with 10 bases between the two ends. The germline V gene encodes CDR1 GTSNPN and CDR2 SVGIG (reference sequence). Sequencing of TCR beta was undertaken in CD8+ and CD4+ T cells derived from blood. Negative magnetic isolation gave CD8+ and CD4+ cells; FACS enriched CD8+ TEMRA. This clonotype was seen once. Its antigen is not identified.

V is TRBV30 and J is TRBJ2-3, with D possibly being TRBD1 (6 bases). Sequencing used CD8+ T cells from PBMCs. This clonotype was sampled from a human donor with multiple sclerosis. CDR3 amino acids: CAWSMGTTDTQYF. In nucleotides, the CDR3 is TGTGCCTGGAGCATGGGGACAACAGATACGCAGTATTTT.